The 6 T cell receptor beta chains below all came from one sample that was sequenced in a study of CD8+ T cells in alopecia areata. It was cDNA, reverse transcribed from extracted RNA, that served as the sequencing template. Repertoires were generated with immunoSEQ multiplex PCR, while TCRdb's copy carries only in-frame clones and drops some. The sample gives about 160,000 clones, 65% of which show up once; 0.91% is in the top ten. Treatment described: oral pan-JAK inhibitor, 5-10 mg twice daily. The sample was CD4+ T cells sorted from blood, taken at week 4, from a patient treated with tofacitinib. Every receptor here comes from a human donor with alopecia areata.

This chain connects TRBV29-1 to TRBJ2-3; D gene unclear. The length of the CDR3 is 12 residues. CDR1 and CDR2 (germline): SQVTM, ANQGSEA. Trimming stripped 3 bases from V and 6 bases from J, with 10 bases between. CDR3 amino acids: CSVEQNEDTQYF. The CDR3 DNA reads TGCAGCGTTGAGCAGAATGAGGATACGCAGTATTTT.

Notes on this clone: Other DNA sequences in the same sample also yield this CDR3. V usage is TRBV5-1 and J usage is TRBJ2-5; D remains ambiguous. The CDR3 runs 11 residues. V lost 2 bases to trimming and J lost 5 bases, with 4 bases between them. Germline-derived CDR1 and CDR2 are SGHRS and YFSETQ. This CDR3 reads CASSFDETQYF. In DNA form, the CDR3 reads TGCGCCAGCAGCTTTGACGAGACCCAGTACTTC.

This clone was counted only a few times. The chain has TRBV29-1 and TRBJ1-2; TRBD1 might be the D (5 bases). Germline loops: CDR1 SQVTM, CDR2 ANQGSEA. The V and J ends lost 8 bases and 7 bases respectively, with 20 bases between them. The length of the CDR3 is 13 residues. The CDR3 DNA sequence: TGCAGCACTGACTCCAGGGCCTACGGTGGCTACACCTTC. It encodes CSTDSRAYGGYTF.

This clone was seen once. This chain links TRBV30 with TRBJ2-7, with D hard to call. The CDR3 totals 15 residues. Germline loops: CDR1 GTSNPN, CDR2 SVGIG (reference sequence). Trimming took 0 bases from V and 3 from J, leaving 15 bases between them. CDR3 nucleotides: TGTGCCTGGAGTGTCAGTCTTTCAGGCATCTACGAGCAGTACTTC. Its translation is CAWSVSLSGIYEQYF.

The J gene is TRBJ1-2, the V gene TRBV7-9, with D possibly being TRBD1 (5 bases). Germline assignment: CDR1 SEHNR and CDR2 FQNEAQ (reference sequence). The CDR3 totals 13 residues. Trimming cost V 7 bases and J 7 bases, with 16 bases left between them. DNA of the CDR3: TGTGCCAGCACCATCCAAGGGGATACTGGCTACACCTTC. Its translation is CASTIQGDTGYTF. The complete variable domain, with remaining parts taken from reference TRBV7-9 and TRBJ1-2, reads DTGVSQNPRHKITKRGQNVTFRCDPISEHNRLYWYRQTLGQGPEFLTYFQNEAQLEKSRLLSDRFSAERPKGSFSTLEIQRTEQGDSAMYLCASTIQGDTGYTFGSGTRLTVV.

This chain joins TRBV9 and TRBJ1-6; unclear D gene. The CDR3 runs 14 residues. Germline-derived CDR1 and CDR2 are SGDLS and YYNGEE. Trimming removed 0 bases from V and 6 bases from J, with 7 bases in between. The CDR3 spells CASSVAAINSPLHF. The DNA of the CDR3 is TGTGCCAGCAGCGTAGCAGCCATTAATTCACCCCTCCACTTT.